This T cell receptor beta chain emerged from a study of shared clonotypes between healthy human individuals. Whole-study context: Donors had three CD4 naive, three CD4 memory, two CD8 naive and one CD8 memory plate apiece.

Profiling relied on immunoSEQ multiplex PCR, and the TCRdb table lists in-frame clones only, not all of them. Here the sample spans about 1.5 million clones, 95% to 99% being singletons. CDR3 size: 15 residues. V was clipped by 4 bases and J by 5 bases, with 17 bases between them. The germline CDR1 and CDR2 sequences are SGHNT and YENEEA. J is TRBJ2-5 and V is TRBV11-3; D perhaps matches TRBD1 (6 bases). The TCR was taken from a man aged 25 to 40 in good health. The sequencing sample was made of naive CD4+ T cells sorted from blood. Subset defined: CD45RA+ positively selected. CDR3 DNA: TGTGCCAGCAGCTCATACGCAGGGGTGGGGGAGACCCAGTACTTC. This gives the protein CASSSYAGVGETQYF.